Sequencing of this T cell receptor (beta chain) was carried out in a study of T cells in Graves' hyperthyroidism and ophthalmopathy. TCR beta CDR3 region amplification was performed from RNA transcripts. The HTBI set primed first-round TCR CDR3 RT-PCR. MiXCR was run by TCRdb on the multiplex PCR reads, yielding one entry per CDR3 protein. The table has a few hundred thousand distinct CDR3 sequences, about 15% seen once. Whole-study results and caveats: Blood samples included most of the expanded thyroid clonotypes exceeding 0.001.

This clonotype was counted ten times or more. Its antigen is not identified. No progression to ophthalmopathy during 18 months of follow-up defined stable disease. Input material: blood. This sequence originates from a woman in her late teens or twenties with Graves' hyperthyroidism.

The CDR3 region has the DNA TGTGCCAGCAGCCACGGCGGGGGTTCCTACAATGAGCAGTTCTTC. Its protein is CASSHGGGSYNEQFF. The gene calls are TRBV3-1 and TRBJ2-1, with 7 positions matching TRBD2. Germline V gives CDR1 LGHDT, CDR2 YNNKEL (reference sequence). The CDR3 is 15 residues long. The V segment lost 3 bases and the J segment 1 base; nucleotides outside the gene matches: 3.